This T cell receptor beta chain was documented in a study of PD-L1 blockade in urothelial cancer. Turning to the study itself: Atezolizumab was started by patients around 2014 at 1,200 mg intravenously every 3 weeks. Of under 30 patients, approximately 23 were males with bladder-origin urothelial cancer. Blood was analyzed 3 weeks (second dose) and 6 weeks after treatment start. Notes on the study in general: Below-median pretreatment blood TCR clonality was associated with improved progression-free and overall survival.

Time point defined: pretreatment peripheral blood. Repertoires were generated with immunoSEQ multiplex PCR, while TCRdb's copy carries only in-frame clones and drops some. This sample yields roughly 51,000 clones, of which approximately 79% are seen a single time; less than 11% belongs to the top ten. Remarks on this clone: The antigen remains undetermined.

Germline CDR1 and CDR2: SGHRS and YFSETQ. J gave up 0 bases and V 4 bases, and 4 bases lay outside the gene matches. CDR3 size: 14 residues. This clonotype was sampled from a man between 70 and 80 years old with urothelial cancer. Sample: PBMCs, taken around atezolizumab (anti-PD-L1) treatment. The chain employs TRBV5-1 and TRBJ2-7; 7 bases match TRBD1. CDR3 bases: TGCGCCAGCAGCCTAGGGACAGACTCCTACGAGCAGTACTTC. This codes for CASSLGTDSYEQYF.